Each of the 5 T cell receptor beta chains below was sequenced from the same sample in a study of beta chain features in type 1 diabetes. Study-wide findings and caveats: Moderate but significant shortening of TCRB CDR3s was recorded in all four CD4+ subsets from Type 1 diabetes patients.

TCRB transcripts that were expressed got sequenced, as all of the isolated RNA had been reverse transcribed. Profiling relied on immunoSEQ multiplex PCR, and the TCRdb table lists in-frame clones only, not all of them. The table has hundreds of thousands of clones, roughly 13% seen once; the top ten hold 0.03% to 0.045%. Their target antigens are unknown. Source material: naive CD4+ T cells from blood. These receptors originate from a young man with type 1 diabetes.

On this clone: Within the sample, other DNA sequences also encode this same CDR3. The chain is built from TRBV6-5 and TRBJ1-2; TRBD1 matches at 7 bases. This CDR3 spans 13 amino acids. Losses at the gene ends were 0 bases for V and 8 bases for J; bases not matched to a gene: 3. CDR1 MNHEY and CDR2 SVGAGI come from the germline V gene. The DNA for the CDR3 is TGTGCCAGCAGTTACTCGACAGGGTACGGCTACACCTTC. This encodes CASSYSTGYGYTF.

This clone showed up just a few times. V is TRBV5-6 and J is TRBJ2-4, with TRBD1 matching 8 bases. The CDR3 spans 13 residues. Trimming took 4 bases from V and 7 from J; bases not matched to a gene: 4. CDR1 is SGHDT and CDR2 is YYEEEE in the germline V gene. CDR3 sequence: CASSMDRANIQYF. CDR3 in DNA: TGTGCCAGCAGCATGGACAGGGCGAACATTCAGTACTTC.

This clone occurred a few times. This CDR3 is CAWNKGSHEQYF. CDR3 nucleotide sequence: TGTGCCTGGAATAAAGGCAGTCACGAGCAGTACTTC. The J gene is TRBJ2-7, the V gene TRBV30; D is uncertain. Trimming took off 4 bases at V and 5 bases at J, with 12 bases between the two ends. This CDR3 is 12 amino acids long. Germline CDR1 is GTSNPN and CDR2 is SVGIG (reference sequence).

The DNA of the CDR3 is TGTGCCAGCAGTTTGCCGGGGAACACTGAAGCTTTCTTT. As protein: CASSLPGNTEAFF. This chain joins TRBV28 and TRBJ1-1; D gene uncertain. This CDR3 contains 13 residues. Between the trimmed V and J ends, which lost 3 bases and 1 base, there was a span of 6 bases. Germline assignment: CDR1 MDHEN and CDR2 SYDVKM. The entire variable domain, with the rest obtained from reference TRBV28 and TRBJ1-1, is as follows: DVKVTQSSRYLVKRTGEKVFLECVQDMDHENMFWYRQDPGLGLRLIYFSYDVKMKEKGDIPEGYSVSREKKERFSLILESASTNQTSMYLCASSLPGNTEAFFGQGTRLTVV.

The sample holds a few counts of this clone. The rearrangement uses TRBV7-9 and TRBJ2-6; D gene unclear. CDR1 and CDR2 (germline): SEHNR, FQNEAQ (reference sequence). The CDR3 spans 18 residues. Trimming shortened V by 2 bases and J by 0 bases, and 14 bases separated the two germline ends. The CDR3 sequence: CASSLRKGTISGANVLTF. In DNA, the CDR3 is TGTGCCAGCAGCTTAAGAAAGGGCACGATCTCTGGGGCCAACGTCCTGACTTTC. Using reference TRBV7-9 and TRBJ2-6 for the parts outside the CDR3, the full variable domain is DTGVSQNPRHKITKRGQNVTFRCDPISEHNRLYWYRQTLGQGPEFLTYFQNEAQLEKSRLLSDRFSAERPKGSFSTLEIQRTEQGDSAMYLCASSLRKGTISGANVLTFGAGSRLTVL.